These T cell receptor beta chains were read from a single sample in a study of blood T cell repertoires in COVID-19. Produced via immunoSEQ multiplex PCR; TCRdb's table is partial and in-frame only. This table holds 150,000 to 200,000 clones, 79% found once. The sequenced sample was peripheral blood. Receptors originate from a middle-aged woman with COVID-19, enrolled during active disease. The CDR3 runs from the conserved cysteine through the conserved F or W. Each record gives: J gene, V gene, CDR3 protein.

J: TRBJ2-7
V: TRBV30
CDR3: CAWSIGLNYEQYF

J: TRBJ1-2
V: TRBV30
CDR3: CAWSVLREGGYTF

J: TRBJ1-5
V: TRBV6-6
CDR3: CASSRRWLGQGSNQPQHF

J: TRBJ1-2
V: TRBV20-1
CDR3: CSARTVGGYTF

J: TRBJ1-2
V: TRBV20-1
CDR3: CSASSTGYVDGYTF

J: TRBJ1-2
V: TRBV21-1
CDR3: CASSKVTGGVSDGYTF

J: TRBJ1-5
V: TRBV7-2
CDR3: CASSPQGAELPQHF

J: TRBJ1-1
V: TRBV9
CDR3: CASSVNPARTEAFF

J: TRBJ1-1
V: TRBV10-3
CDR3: CAISVGLEAFF

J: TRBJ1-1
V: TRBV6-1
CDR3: CASSSQTGDTEAFF

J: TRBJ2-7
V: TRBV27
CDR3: CASSRGGSLGYEQYF

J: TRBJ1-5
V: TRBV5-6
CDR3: CASSRDSLNQPQHF

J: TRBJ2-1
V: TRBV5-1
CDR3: CASSLASSSYNEQFF

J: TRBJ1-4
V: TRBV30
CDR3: CAWSLLHTGEKLFF

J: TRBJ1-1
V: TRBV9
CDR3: CASSVAGTGTEAFF

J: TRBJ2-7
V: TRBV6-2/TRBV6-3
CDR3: CASSYSGQGGSYEQYF

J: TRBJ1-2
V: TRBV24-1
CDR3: CATSEPTGSDYGYTF

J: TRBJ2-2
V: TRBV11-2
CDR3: CASSPQGNRGTGELFF

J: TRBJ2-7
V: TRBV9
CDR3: CASSLGTSGRSIPYEQYF

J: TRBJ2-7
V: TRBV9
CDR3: CASSVWGTGAEQYF

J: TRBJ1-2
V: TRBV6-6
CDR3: CATTTGGTKVYGYTF

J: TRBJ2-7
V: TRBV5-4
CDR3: CASSLASGGPYEQYF

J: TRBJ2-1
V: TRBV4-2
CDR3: CASSQDIALLAGYNEQFF

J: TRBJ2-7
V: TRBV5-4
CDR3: CASSSGTKTYEQYF

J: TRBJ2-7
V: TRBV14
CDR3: CASSHNRGISYEQYF

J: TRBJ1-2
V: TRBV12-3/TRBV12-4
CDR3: CASSHRLEGYTF

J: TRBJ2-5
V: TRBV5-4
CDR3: CASSLEARGGGETQYF

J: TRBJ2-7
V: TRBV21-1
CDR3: CASSKFYRELDEQYF

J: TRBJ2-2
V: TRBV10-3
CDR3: CAINEEGNTGELFF

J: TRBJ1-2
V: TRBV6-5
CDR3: CASRAGTDYGYTF

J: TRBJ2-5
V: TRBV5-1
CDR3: CASSWGTGAGQETQYF

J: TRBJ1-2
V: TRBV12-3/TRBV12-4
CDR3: CASRGGEGYTF

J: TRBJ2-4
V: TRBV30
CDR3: CACRGVLGGNIQYF

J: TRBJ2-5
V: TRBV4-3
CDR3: CASSLGQGEETQYF

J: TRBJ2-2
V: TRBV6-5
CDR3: CASRQDSPGELFF

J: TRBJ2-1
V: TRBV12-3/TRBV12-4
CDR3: CASRTLKNNEQFF

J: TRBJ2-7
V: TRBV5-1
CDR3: CASSAYPGTGTREQYF

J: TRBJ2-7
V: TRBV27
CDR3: CASSWDSLSSYEQYF

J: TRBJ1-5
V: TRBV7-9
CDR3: CASSLGWGGHQPQHF

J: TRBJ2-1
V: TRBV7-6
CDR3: CASSIGTGPYNEQFF

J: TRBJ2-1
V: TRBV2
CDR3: CASSRGQAYNEQFF

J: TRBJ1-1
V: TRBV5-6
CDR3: CASSLGTEAFF

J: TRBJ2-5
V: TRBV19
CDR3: CASRANQETQYF

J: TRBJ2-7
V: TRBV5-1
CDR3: CASRGLAEIEQYF

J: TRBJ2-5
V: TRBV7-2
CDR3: CASSPQQETQYF

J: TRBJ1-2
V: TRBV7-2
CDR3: CASSLGGQHYGYTF

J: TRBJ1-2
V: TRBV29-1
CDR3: CSVEEIQHFLGGYTF

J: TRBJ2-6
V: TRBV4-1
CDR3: CASSQLAGFTSYISGANVLTF

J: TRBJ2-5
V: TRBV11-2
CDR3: CASSLGTGGWGETQYF